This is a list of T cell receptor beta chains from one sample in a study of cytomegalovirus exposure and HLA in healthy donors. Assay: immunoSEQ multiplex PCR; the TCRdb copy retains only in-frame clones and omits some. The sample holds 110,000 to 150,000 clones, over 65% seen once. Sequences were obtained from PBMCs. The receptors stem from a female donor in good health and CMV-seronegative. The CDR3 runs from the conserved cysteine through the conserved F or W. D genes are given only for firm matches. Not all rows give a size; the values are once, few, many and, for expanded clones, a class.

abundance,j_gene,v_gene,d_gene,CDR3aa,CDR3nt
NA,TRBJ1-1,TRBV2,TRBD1,CASTTDRANTEAFF,TGTGCCAGCACTACCGACAGGGCGAACACTGAAGCTTTCTTT
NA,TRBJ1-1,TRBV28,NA,CASWQVNTEAFF,TGTGCCAGCTGGCAGGTAAACACTGAAGCTTTCTTT
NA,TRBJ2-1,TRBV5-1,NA,CASSLRPSRNYEQFF,TGCGCCAGCAGCTTACGGCCTAGCCGGAATTATGAGCAGTTCTTC
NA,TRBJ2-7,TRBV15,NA,CATSRDPRTYEQYF,TGTGCCACCAGCAGAGATCCCAGGACCTACGAGCAGTACTTC
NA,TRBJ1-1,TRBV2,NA,CASSPYTEAFF,TGTGCCAGCAGTCCTTACACTGAAGCTTTCTTT
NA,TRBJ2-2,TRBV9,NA,CASSEGGGANTGELFF,TGTGCCAGCAGCGAGGGAGGGGGTGCGAACACCGGGGAGCTGTTTTTT
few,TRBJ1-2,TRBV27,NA,CASSPTGDYGYTF,TGTGCCAGCAGCCCTACAGGCGACTATGGCTACACCTTC
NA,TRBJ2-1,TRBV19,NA,CASSTGTPYNEQFF,TGTGCCAGTAGCACGGGGACACCCTACAATGAGCAGTTCTTC
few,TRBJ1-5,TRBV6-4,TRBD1,CASSGRRQGRNQPQHF,TGTGCCAGCAGTGGCCGCCGACAGGGAAGGAATCAGCCCCAGCATTTT
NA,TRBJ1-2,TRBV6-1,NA,CASSDYFNTNYGYPF,TGTGCCAGCAGTGATTACTTTAATACTAACTATGGCTACCCCTTC
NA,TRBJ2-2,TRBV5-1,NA,CASSTGQDTGELFF,TGCGCCAGCAGCACGGGACAAGACACCGGGGAGCTGTTTTTT
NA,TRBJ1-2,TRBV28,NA,CASSRSYRDGYTF,TGTGCCAGCAGCCGATCCTACAGGGATGGCTACACCTTC
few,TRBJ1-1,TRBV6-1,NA,CASSGIYSNTEAFF,TGTGCCAGCAGTGGAATTTACTCGAACACTGAAGCTTTCTTT
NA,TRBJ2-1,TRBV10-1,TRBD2,CASRTTVMVAGGNEQFF,TGCGCCAGCAGAACAACCGTAATGGTAGCGGGAGGCAATGAGCAGTTCTTC
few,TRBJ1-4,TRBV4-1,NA,CASSQERQTTNEKLFF,TGCGCCAGCAGCCAAGAGAGACAGACAACTAATGAAAAACTGTTTTTT
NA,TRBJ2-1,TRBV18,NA,CASSPPFPRSEQFF,TGTGCCAGCTCACCACCATTTCCTAGATCAGAGCAGTTCTTC
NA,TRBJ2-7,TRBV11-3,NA,CASSFGDTYRQYF,TGTGCCAGCAGCTTTGGGGACACCTACAGGCAGTACTTC
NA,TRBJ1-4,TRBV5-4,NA,CASSLMGASVGKLFF,TGTGCCAGCAGCTTGATGGGAGCCTCGGTCGGGAAACTGTTTTTT
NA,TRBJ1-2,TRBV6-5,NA,CASRPTEILNYGYPF,TGTGCCAGCAGACCGACAGAAATTCTAAACTATGGCTACCCCTTC
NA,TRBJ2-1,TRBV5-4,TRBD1,CASSFDRGPYNEQFF,TGTGCCAGCAGCTTCGACAGGGGCCCCTACAATGAGCAGTTCTTC
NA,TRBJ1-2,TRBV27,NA,CASLPDSARLNYGYTF,TGTGCCAGCCTTCCCGACAGCGCCAGGTTGAACTATGGCTACACCTTC
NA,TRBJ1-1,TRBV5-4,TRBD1,CASSHTGGGYAFF,TGTGCCAGCAGCCATACAGGGGGGGGCTACGCTTTCTTT
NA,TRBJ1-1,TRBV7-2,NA,CASSQGGPGGTEAFF,TGTGCCAGCAGTCAGGGAGGTCCGGGAGGAACTGAAGCTTTCTTT
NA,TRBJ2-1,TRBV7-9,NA,CASSLGVNEQFF,TGTGCCAGCAGCTTAGGAGTAAATGAGCAGTTCTTC
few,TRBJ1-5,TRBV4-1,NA,CASSQVGEGGQPQHF,TGCGCCAGCAGCCAAGTCGGGGAGGGCGGTCAGCCCCAGCATTTT
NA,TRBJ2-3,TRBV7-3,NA,CASSPGNLDTQYF,TGTGCCAGCAGTCCGGGGAACCTAGATACGCAGTATTTT
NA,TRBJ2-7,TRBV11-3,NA,CASSHEGREQYF,TGTGCCAGCAGCCACGAGGGCCGTGAGCAGTACTTC
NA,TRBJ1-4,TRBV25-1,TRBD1,CASSELGQGAGEKLFF,TGTGCCAGCAGTGAATTGGGACAGGGGGCGGGTGAAAAACTGTTTTTT
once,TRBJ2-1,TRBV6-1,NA,CASSDFRGPSYNEQFF,TGTGCCAGCAGTGATTTCAGGGGTCCCTCCTACAATGAGCAGTTCTTC
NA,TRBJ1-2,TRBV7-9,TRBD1,CASSWDSSYGYTF,TGTGCCAGCAGTTGGGACAGTTCCTATGGCTACACCTTC
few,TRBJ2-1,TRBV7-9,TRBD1,CASSLGEGTGDNEQFF,TGTGCCAGCAGCCTTGGTGAGGGGACAGGAGACAATGAGCAGTTCTTC
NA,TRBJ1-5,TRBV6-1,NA,CASSGEGGRTGNQPQHF,TGTGCCAGCAGTGGGGAGGGGGGCCGAACGGGCAATCAGCCCCAGCATTTT
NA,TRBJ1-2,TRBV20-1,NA,CIGRGSHGYTF,TGCATCGGCAGGGGTTCCCATGGCTACACCTTC
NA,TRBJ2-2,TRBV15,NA,CATSSPMEGPGELFF,TGTGCCACCAGCAGCCCCATGGAGGGGCCCGGGGAGCTGTTTTTT
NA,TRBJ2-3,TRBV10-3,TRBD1,CAIRNTGVGADTQYF,TGTGCCATCAGGAACACAGGGGTTGGGGCAGATACGCAGTATTTT
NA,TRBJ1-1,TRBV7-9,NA,CSSSLGSLNTEAFF,TGTTCCAGCAGCTTAGGGAGCCTGAACACTGAAGCTTTCTTT
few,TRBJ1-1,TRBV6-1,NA,CASSAYREPRAFF,TGTGCCAGCAGTGCATACAGGGAACCGAGAGCTTTCTTT
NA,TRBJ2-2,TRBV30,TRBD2,CAWSVQAGATGELFF,TGTGCCTGGAGTGTACAGGCGGGAGCGACCGGGGAGCTGTTTTTT
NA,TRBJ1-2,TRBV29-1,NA,CSVDARVITGSGYPF,TGCAGCGTTGATGCCAGGGTAATCACTGGGTCGGGCTACCCCTTC
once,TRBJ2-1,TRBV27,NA,CASSLSGREQFF,TGTGCCAGCAGTTTATCTGGTAGAGAGCAGTTCTTC
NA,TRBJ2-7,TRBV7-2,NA,CASSLGARVHEQYF,TGTGCCAGCAGCTTAGGGGCGAGGGTCCACGAGCAGTACTTC
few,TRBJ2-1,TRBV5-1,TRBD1,CASRRPQGASSYNEQFF,TGCGCCAGCAGGCGGCCACAGGGGGCAAGTTCCTACAATGAGCAGTTCTTC
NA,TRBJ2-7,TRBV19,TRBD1,CASSRTGEKYEQYF,TGTGCCAGTAGCCGGACAGGGGAGAAATACGAGCAGTACTTC